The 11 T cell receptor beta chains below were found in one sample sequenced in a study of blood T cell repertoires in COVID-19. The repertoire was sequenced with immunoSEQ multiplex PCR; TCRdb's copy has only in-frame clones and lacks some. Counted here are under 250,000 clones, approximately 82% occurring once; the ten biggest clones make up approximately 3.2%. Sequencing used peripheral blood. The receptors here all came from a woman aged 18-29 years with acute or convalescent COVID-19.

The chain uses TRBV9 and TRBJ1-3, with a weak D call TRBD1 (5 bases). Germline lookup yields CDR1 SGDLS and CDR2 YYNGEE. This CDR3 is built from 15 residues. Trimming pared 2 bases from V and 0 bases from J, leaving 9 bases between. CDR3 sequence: CASSVSGLSGNTIYF. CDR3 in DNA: TGTGCCAGCAGCGTCTCAGGGCTCTCTGGAAACACCATATATTTT. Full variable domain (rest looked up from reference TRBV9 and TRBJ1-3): DSGVTQTPKHLITATGQRVTLRCSPRSGDLSVYWYQQSLDQGLQFLIQYYNGEERAKGNILERFSAQQFPDLHSELNLSSLELGDSALYFCASSVSGLSGNTIYFGEGSWLTVV.

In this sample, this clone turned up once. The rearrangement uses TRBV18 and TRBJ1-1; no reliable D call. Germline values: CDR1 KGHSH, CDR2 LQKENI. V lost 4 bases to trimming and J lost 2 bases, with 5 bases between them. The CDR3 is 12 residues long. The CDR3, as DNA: TGTGCCAGCTCACTTTCTAACACTGAAGCTTTCTTT. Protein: CASSLSNTEAFF.

The CDR3 DNA sequence: TGTGCCAGCTCACCCGGGGTAGAGAACACCATATATTTT. Translated, it gives CASSPGVENTIYF. The chain is built from TRBV18 and TRBJ1-3; D remains ambiguous. V was clipped by 3 bases and J by 7 bases, with 10 bases between them. Germline loops: CDR1 KGHSH, CDR2 LQKENI. The length of the CDR3 is 13 residues.

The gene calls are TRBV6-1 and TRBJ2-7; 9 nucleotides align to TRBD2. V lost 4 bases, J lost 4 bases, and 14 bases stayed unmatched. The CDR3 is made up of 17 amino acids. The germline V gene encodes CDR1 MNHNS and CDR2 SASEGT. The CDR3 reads CASSAAASGVGRYEQYF. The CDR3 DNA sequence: TGTGCCAGCAGTGCGGCGGCTAGCGGGGTTGGTCGGTACGAGCAGTACTTC.

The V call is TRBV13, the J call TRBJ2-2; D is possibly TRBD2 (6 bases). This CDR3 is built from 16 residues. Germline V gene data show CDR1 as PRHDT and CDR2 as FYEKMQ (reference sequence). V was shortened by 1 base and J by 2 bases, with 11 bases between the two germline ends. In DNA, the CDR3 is TGTGCCAGCAGCTTAGTGGTAGCGGTAAACACCGGGGAGCTGTTTTTT. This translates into CASSLVVAVNTGELFF.

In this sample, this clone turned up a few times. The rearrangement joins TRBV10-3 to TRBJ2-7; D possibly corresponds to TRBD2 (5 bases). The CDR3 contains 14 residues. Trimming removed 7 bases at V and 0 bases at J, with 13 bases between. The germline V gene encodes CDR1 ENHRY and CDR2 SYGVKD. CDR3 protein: CAITRDGNSYEQYF. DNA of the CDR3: TGTGCCATCACCAGAGACGGGAACTCCTACGAGCAGTACTTC.

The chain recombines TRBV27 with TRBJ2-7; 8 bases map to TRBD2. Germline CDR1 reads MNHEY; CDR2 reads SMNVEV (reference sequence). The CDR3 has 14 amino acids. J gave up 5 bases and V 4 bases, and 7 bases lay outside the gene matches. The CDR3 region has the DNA TGTGCCAGCAGTTCGGGGGCGGGGGGAAACGAGCAGTACTTC. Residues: CASSSGAGGNEQYF.

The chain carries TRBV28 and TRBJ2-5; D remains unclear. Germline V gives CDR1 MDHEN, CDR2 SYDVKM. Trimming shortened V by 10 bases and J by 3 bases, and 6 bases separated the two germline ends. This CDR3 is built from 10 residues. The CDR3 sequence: CATLEETQYF. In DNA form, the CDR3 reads TGTGCCACCCTAGAAGAGACCCAGTACTTC. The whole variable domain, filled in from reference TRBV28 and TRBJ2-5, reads DVKVTQSSRYLVKRTGEKVFLECVQDMDHENMFWYRQDPGLGLRLIYFSYDVKMKEKGDIPEGYSVSREKKERFSLILESASTNQTSMYLCATLEETQYFGPGTRLLVL.

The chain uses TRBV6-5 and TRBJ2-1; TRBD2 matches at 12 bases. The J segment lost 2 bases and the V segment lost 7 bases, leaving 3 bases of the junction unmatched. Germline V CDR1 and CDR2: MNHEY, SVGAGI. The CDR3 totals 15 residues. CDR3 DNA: TGTGCCAGCACCACTAGCGGGAGGACCTACAATGAGCAGTTCTTC. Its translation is CASTTSGRTYNEQFF.

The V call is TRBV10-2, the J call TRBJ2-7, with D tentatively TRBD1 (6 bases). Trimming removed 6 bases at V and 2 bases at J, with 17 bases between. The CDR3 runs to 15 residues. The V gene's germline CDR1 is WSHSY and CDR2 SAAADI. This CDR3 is CASSARDTLTYEQYF. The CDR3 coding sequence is TGCGCCAGCAGCGCCCGGGACACACTAACCTACGAGCAGTACTTC.

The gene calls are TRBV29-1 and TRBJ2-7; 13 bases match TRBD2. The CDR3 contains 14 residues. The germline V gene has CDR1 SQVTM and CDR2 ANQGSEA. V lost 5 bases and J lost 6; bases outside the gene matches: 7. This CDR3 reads CSVRRTSGSIEQYF. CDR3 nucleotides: TGCAGCGTTCGCCGGACTAGCGGGAGCATCGAGCAGTACTTC.